A selection of T cell receptor beta chains follows, all from one sample in a study of cytomegalovirus exposure and HLA in healthy donors. Assay: immunoSEQ multiplex PCR; the TCRdb copy retains only in-frame clones and omits some. The sample's table shows approximately 50,000 clones. Material for sequencing was PBMCs. Every receptor here comes from a male donor in good health and CMV-seronegative. Both conserved end residues are part of each CDR3. Fields, in order: J gene, V gene, D gene, CDR3 DNA, CDR3 protein. A D gene is named only where the DNA matches it firmly.

j_gene: TRBJ1-6
v_gene: TRBV30
d_gene: TRBD1
CDR3nt: TGTGCCTGGAGTCCAAGTGAGACAGGGATACGTTCACCCCTCCACTTT
CDR3aa: CAWSPSETGIRSPLHF

j_gene: TRBJ1-1
v_gene: TRBV29-1
d_gene: -
CDR3nt: TGCAGCGTTGATCGGGGGGGTGGCACTGAAGCTTTCTTT
CDR3aa: CSVDRGGGTEAFF

j_gene: TRBJ2-5
v_gene: TRBV29-1
d_gene: TRBD1
CDR3nt: TGCAGCGGAGGACAGGGGGGGGTGTACCAAGAGACCCAGTACTTC
CDR3aa: CSGGQGGVYQETQYF

j_gene: TRBJ2-7
v_gene: TRBV6-5
d_gene: -
CDR3nt: TGTGCCAGCAGGCGCCGGGACATCTACGAGCAGTACTTC
CDR3aa: CASRRRDIYEQYF

j_gene: TRBJ2-7
v_gene: TRBV5-1
d_gene: -
CDR3nt: TGCGCCAGCAGCTATCGACAGGATTCCTACGAGCAGTACTTC
CDR3aa: CASSYRQDSYEQYF

j_gene: TRBJ1-5
v_gene: TRBV6-1
d_gene: TRBD1
CDR3nt: TGTGCCAGCAGTGAAACAGGGGTCCAGCCCCAGCATTTT
CDR3aa: CASSETGVQPQHF

j_gene: TRBJ1-1
v_gene: TRBV30
d_gene: -
CDR3nt: TGTGCCTGGGGTACAGGGTATGACACTGAAGCTTTCTTT
CDR3aa: CAWGTGYDTEAFF

j_gene: TRBJ2-7
v_gene: TRBV27
d_gene: -
CDR3nt: TGTGCCAGCAGTTTATCGAGGGGGGGCAATGAGCAGTACTTC
CDR3aa: CASSLSRGGNEQYF

j_gene: TRBJ2-2
v_gene: TRBV14
d_gene: -
CDR3nt: TGTGCCAGCAGCCCCGGGATCCCCGGGGAGCTGTTTTTT
CDR3aa: CASSPGIPGELFF

j_gene: TRBJ2-5
v_gene: TRBV25-1
d_gene: TRBD1
CDR3nt: TGTGCCAGCAGTGACTCGACCCGGGACAGGTGGTCCCAGTACTTC
CDR3aa: CASSDSTRDRWSQYF

j_gene: TRBJ2-1
v_gene: TRBV5-1
d_gene: TRBD2
CDR3nt: TGCGCCAGCAGCCACCCGACTAGCGGGGCTATCTCCTACAATGAGCAGTTCTTC
CDR3aa: CASSHPTSGAISYNEQFF

j_gene: TRBJ1-1
v_gene: TRBV14
d_gene: -
CDR3nt: TGTGCCAGCAGCCGTATGGGAGGGTTGAACACTGAAGCTTTCTTT
CDR3aa: CASSRMGGLNTEAFF

j_gene: TRBJ1-6
v_gene: TRBV30
d_gene: -
CDR3nt: TGTGCCTGGAGCGGGAACCGGGATCAGCGATCACCCCTCCACTTT
CDR3aa: CAWSGNRDQRSPLHF

j_gene: TRBJ1-2
v_gene: TRBV28
d_gene: -
CDR3nt: TGTGCCAGCAGTTTGCCCTACTCTAACTATGGCTACACCTTC
CDR3aa: CASSLPYSNYGYTF

j_gene: TRBJ2-7
v_gene: TRBV5-8
d_gene: TRBD1
CDR3nt: TGTGCCAGCCAGATCCCGGGACAGGGAGTTTACGAGCAGTACTTC
CDR3aa: CASQIPGQGVYEQYF

j_gene: TRBJ1-6
v_gene: TRBV2
d_gene: -
CDR3nt: TGTGCCAGCAGTGCACCCGGGGGGACCTATAATTCACCCCTCCACTTT
CDR3aa: CASSAPGGTYNSPLHF

j_gene: TRBJ2-7
v_gene: TRBV6-5
d_gene: TRBD1
CDR3nt: TGTGCCAGCAGTGGTTCCGGGACAGGGTTCGGGCAGTACTTC
CDR3aa: CASSGSGTGFGQYF

j_gene: TRBJ1-1
v_gene: TRBV7-2
d_gene: -
CDR3nt: TGTGCCAGCAGCTGGGGGCTCACTGAAGCTTTCTTT
CDR3aa: CASSWGLTEAFF

j_gene: TRBJ1-6
v_gene: TRBV4-1
d_gene: TRBD1
CDR3nt: TGCGCCAGCAGCCAAGAATGGGGACAGGGGGCTTTCTTCGGCTCACCCCTCCACTTT
CDR3aa: CASSQEWGQGAFFGSPLHF

j_gene: TRBJ2-7
v_gene: TRBV4-2
d_gene: -
CDR3nt: TGTGCCAGCAGCCCGCGGGACGGCTACGAGCAGTACTTC
CDR3aa: CASSPRDGYEQYF

j_gene: TRBJ2-7
v_gene: TRBV20-1
d_gene: -
CDR3nt: TGCAGTGCGGGGGGTGGGGAGCAGTACTTC
CDR3aa: CSAGGGEQYF

j_gene: TRBJ2-1
v_gene: TRBV9
d_gene: TRBD2
CDR3nt: TGTGCCAGCAGCACCCGCTTTCCGGGACTAGCGCGCAATGAGCAGTTCTTC
CDR3aa: CASSTRFPGLARNEQFF

j_gene: TRBJ1-2
v_gene: TRBV5-6
d_gene: -
CDR3nt: TGTGCCAGCAGCTCTCACGGTGGCTACACCTTC
CDR3aa: CASSSHGGYTF

j_gene: TRBJ1-1
v_gene: TRBV10-3
d_gene: -
CDR3nt: TGTGCCATCAGGGATCTCAGGGTAAATGAAGCTTTCTTT
CDR3aa: CAIRDLRVNEAFF

j_gene: TRBJ1-1
v_gene: TRBV15
d_gene: -
CDR3nt: TGTGCCACCAGCAGAGAAGTAGGCAGGACTGAAGCTTTCTTT
CDR3aa: CATSREVGRTEAFF

j_gene: TRBJ2-1
v_gene: TRBV6-5
d_gene: TRBD1
CDR3nt: TGTGCCAGCAGGAGCACAGGGGGCAGTAAGTTCTTC
CDR3aa: CASRSTGGSKFF

j_gene: TRBJ2-3
v_gene: TRBV6-5
d_gene: -
CDR3nt: TGTGCCAGCAGTCCACCGGGCACAGATACGCAGTATTTT
CDR3aa: CASSPPGTDTQYF

j_gene: TRBJ2-7
v_gene: TRBV20-1
d_gene: -
CDR3nt: TGCAGTGCTAGCCTCCCCTACGAGCAGTACTTC
CDR3aa: CSASLPYEQYF

j_gene: TRBJ1-1
v_gene: TRBV27
d_gene: -
CDR3nt: TGTGCCAGCAGTTCACCGACGGGGATTGAAGCTTTCTTT
CDR3aa: CASSSPTGIEAFF

j_gene: TRBJ2-1
v_gene: TRBV6-6
d_gene: -
CDR3nt: TGTGCCAGTGGGGCTGCCTACAATGAGCAGTTCTTC
CDR3aa: CASGAAYNEQFF

j_gene: TRBJ2-5
v_gene: TRBV9
d_gene: TRBD1
CDR3nt: TGTGCCAGCAGCGTAGGACAGGGGGGAGAGACCCAGTACTTC
CDR3aa: CASSVGQGGETQYF

j_gene: TRBJ2-5
v_gene: TRBV19
d_gene: -
CDR3nt: TGTGCCAGTACCATGGGGCTGGGCCAAGAGACCCAGTACTTC
CDR3aa: CASTMGLGQETQYF

j_gene: TRBJ2-7
v_gene: TRBV5-1
d_gene: TRBD1
CDR3nt: TGCGCCAGCAGCACGGGACAGGGGGCGAGGTACGAGCAGTACTTC
CDR3aa: CASSTGQGARYEQYF

j_gene: TRBJ2-7
v_gene: TRBV4-3
d_gene: TRBD1
CDR3nt: TGCGCCAGCAGCCAAGATGGGACAGCCTACGAGCAGTACTTC
CDR3aa: CASSQDGTAYEQYF

j_gene: TRBJ1-1
v_gene: TRBV6-1
d_gene: -
CDR3nt: TGTGCCAGCAGTGAACTTCGCACCACTCGCGCTTTCTTT
CDR3aa: CASSELRTTRAFF

j_gene: TRBJ2-2
v_gene: TRBV4-2
d_gene: TRBD2
CDR3nt: TGTGCCAGCAGCCAGAGGACTAGCGGGGGGTCCTTAGGCGGGGAGCTGTTTTTT
CDR3aa: CASSQRTSGGSLGGELFF

j_gene: TRBJ1-2
v_gene: TRBV5-1
d_gene: -
CDR3nt: TGCGCCAGCAGCTTGGGGGGGGGAAACCCTTCCTTCTATGGCTACACCTTC
CDR3aa: CASSLGGGNPSFYGYTF

j_gene: TRBJ2-1
v_gene: TRBV6-5
d_gene: TRBD2
CDR3nt: TGTGCCAGCAGTAAGCTAGCGGGGGTTAACAATGAGCAGTTCTTC
CDR3aa: CASSKLAGVNNEQFF

j_gene: TRBJ2-5
v_gene: TRBV7-7
d_gene: -
CDR3nt: TGTGCTAGCAGCTTAGAAGGGTTGGGAGGGACCCAGTACTTC
CDR3aa: CASSLEGLGGTQYF

j_gene: TRBJ2-5
v_gene: TRBV30
d_gene: TRBD2
CDR3nt: TGTGCCTGGGCCGCCATTTCCCCTAGCGGGGGAGAGACCCAGTACTTC
CDR3aa: CAWAAISPSGGETQYF

j_gene: TRBJ2-3
v_gene: TRBV6-1
d_gene: -
CDR3nt: TGTGCCAGCAGTGAAACTCGAGGAACTCTCACAGATACGCAGTATTTT
CDR3aa: CASSETRGTLTDTQYF

j_gene: TRBJ2-7
v_gene: TRBV15
d_gene: TRBD1
CDR3nt: TGTGCCACCAGCTTCGACAGGGGACTTACCTACGAGCAGTACTTC
CDR3aa: CATSFDRGLTYEQYF

j_gene: TRBJ2-5
v_gene: TRBV6-1
d_gene: -
CDR3nt: TGTGCCAGCAGTGGATCCGGGGGGCGGGGGCAAGAGACCCAGTACTTC
CDR3aa: CASSGSGGRGQETQYF

j_gene: TRBJ2-4
v_gene: TRBV30
d_gene: -
CDR3nt: TGTGCCTGGAGTGGCGCGGCGGTAGGCATTCAGTACTTC
CDR3aa: CAWSGAAVGIQYF

j_gene: TRBJ2-7
v_gene: TRBV30
d_gene: -
CDR3nt: TGTGCCTGGAGTGACGGGGGTAGGGGCTTGAGCGAGCAGTACTTC
CDR3aa: CAWSDGGRGLSEQYF

j_gene: TRBJ1-2
v_gene: TRBV4-1
d_gene: TRBD1
CDR3nt: TGCGCCAGCAGCCCCCTCCAGGGGGCATTCGATGGCTACACCTTC
CDR3aa: CASSPLQGAFDGYTF

j_gene: TRBJ1-1
v_gene: TRBV28
d_gene: -
CDR3nt: TGTGCCAGCAGCCCCTGGCAGGGGTCGAACACTGAAGCTTTCTTT
CDR3aa: CASSPWQGSNTEAFF

j_gene: TRBJ2-1
v_gene: TRBV4-1
d_gene: TRBD2
CDR3nt: TGCGCCAGCAGCCAAGGTACTAGCGGGGGGAATGAGCAGTTCTTC
CDR3aa: CASSQGTSGGNEQFF